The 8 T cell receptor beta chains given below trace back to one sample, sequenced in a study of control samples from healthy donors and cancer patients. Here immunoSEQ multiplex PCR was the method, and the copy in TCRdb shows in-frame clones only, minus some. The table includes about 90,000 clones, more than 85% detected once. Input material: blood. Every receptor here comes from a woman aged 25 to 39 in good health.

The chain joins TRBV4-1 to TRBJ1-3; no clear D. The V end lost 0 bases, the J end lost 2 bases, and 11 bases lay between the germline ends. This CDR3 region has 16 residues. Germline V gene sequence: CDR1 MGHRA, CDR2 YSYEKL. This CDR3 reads CASSQDSPATGNTIYF. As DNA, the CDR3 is TGCGCCAGCAGCCAAGATTCGCCAGCGACTGGAAACACCATATATTTT.

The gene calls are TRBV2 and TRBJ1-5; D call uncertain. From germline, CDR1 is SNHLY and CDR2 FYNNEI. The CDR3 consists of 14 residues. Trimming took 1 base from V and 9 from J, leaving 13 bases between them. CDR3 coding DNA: TGTGCCAGCAGTGAAGGGGTCTTCAGTGGGCCCCAGCATTTT. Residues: CASSEGVFSGPQHF. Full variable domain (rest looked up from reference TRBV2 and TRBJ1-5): EPEVTQTPSHQVTQMGQEVILRCVPISNHLYFYWYRQILGQKVEFLVSFYNNEISEKSEIFDDQFSVERPDGSNFTLKIRSTKLEDSAMYFCASSEGVFSGPQHFGDGTRLSIL.

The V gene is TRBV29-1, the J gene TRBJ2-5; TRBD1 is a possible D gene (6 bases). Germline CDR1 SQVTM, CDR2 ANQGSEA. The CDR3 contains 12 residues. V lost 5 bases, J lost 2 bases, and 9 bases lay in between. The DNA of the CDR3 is TGCAGCGTTAGTGGGACACAAGAGACCCAGTACTTC. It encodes CSVSGTQETQYF.

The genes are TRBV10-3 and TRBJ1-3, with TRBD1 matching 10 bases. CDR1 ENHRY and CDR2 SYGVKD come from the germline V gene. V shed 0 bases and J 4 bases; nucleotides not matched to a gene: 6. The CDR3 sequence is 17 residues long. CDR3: CAISESLDRGLGNTIYF. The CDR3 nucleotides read TGTGCCATCAGTGAGTCGCTCGACAGGGGGCTGGGAAACACCATATATTTT.

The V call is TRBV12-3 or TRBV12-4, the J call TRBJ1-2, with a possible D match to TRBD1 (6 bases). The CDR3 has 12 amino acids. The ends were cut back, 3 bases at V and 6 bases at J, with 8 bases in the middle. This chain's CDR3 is CASSLRTDGYTF. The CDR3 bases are TGTGCCAGCAGTTTGAGGACAGATGGCTACACCTTC.

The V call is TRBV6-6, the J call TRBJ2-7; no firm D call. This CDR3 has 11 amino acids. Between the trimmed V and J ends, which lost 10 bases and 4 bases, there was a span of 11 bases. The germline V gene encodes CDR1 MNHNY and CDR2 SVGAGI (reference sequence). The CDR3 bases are TGTGCCACCAGCAAAACGTACGAGCAGTACTTC. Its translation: CATSKTYEQYF.

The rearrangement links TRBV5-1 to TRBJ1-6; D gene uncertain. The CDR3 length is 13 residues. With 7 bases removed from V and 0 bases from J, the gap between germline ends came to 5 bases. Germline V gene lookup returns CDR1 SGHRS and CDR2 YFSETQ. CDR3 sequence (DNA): TGCGCCAGCCGCGCCTCCTATAATTCACCCCTCCACTTT. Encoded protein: CASRASYNSPLHF.

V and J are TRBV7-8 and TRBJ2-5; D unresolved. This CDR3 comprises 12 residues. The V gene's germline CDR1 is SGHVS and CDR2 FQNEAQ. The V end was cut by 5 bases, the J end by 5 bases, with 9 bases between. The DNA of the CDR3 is TGTGCCAGCAGCCGGTTGGGGGAGACCCAGTACTTC. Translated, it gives CASSRLGETQYF.